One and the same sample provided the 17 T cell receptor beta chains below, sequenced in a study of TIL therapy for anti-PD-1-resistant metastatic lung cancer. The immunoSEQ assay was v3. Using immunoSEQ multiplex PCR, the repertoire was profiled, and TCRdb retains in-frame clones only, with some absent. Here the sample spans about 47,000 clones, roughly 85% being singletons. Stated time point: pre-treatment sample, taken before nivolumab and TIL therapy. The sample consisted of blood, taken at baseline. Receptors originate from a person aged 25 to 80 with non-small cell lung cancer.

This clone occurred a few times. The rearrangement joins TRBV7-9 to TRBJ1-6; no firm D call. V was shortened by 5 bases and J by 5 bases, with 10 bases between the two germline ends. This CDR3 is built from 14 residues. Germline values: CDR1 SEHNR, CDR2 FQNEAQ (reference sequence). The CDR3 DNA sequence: TGTGCCAGCAGCCTCGACAACGATAATTCACCCCTCCACTTT. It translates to CASSLDNDNSPLHF.

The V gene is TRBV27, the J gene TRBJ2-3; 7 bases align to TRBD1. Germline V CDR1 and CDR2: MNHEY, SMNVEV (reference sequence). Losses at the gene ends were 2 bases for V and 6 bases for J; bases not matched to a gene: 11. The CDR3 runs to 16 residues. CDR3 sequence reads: CASSLLTRTGPDTQYF. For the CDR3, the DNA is TGTGCCAGCAGTTTACTGACCCGGACAGGACCCGATACGCAGTATTTT.

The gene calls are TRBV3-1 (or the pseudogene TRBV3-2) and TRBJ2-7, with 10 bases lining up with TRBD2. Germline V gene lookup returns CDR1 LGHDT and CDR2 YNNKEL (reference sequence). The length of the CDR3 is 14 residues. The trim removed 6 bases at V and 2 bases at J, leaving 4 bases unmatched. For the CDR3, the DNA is TGTGCCAGCAGTCCGAGCGGGAGGGCCTACGAGCAGTACTTC. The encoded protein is CASSPSGRAYEQYF.

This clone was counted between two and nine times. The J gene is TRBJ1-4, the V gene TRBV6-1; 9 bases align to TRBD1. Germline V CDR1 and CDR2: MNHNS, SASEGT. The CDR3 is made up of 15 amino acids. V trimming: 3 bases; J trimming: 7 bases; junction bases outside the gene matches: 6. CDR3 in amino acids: CASSDPGQGGEKLFF. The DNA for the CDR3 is TGTGCCAGCAGTGACCCGGGACAGGGAGGTGAAAAACTGTTTTTT.

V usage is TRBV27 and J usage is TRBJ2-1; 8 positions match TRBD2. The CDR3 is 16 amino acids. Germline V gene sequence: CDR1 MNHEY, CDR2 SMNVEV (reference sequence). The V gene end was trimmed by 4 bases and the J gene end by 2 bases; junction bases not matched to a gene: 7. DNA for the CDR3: TGTGCCAGCAGTTCCTTTACGGGGGGGCCCTACAATGAGCAGTTCTTC. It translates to CASSSFTGGPYNEQFF.

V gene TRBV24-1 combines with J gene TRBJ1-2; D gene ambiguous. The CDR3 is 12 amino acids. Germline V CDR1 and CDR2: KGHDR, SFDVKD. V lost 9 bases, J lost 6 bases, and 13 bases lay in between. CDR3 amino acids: CATQDERDGYTF. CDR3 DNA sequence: TGTGCCACCCAGGACGAACGGGATGGCTACACCTTC.

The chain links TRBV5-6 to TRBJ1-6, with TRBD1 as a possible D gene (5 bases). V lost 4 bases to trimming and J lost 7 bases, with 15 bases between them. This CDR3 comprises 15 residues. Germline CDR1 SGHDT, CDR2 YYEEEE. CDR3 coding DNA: TGTGCCAGCAGCCCGGGACCAAGTGAAAATTCACCCCTCCACTTT. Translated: CASSPGPSENSPLHF. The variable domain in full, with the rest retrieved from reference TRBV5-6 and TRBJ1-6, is DAGVTQSPTHLIKTRGQQVTLRCSPKSGHDTVSWYQQALGQGPQFIFQYYEEEERQRGNFPDRFSGHQFPNYSSELNVNALLLGDSALYLCASSPGPSENSPLHFGNGTRLTVT.

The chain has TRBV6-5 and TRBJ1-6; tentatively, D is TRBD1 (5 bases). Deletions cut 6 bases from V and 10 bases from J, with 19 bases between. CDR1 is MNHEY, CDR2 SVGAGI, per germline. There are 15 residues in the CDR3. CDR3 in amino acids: CASRGGKGSRSPLHF. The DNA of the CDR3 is TGTGCCAGCAGGGGGGGTAAAGGGTCTAGATCACCCCTCCACTTT.

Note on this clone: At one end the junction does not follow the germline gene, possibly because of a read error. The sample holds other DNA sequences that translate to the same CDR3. The CDR3 region is CASSLGQNYGYTF. In nucleotides, the CDR3 is TGCGCCAGCAGCTTAGGACAAAACTATGGCTACACCTTC. The J gene is TRBJ1-2, the V gene TRBV11-2; tentative D call: TRBD1 (5 bases). Germline lookup yields CDR1 SGHAT and CDR2 FQNNGV. The CDR3 is made up of 13 amino acids.

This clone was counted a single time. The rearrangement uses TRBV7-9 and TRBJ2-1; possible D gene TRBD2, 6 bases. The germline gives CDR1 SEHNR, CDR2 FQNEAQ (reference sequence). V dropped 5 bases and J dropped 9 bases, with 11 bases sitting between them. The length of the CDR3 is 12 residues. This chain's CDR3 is CASSLGGGEQFF. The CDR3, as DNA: TGTGCCAGCAGCCTGGGGGGAGGTGAGCAGTTCTTC.

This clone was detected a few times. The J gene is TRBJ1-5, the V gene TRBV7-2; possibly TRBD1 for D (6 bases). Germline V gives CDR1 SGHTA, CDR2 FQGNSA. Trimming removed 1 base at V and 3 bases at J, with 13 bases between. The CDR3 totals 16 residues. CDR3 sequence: CASSLVGGPNNQPQHF. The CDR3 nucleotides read TGTGCCAGCAGCTTAGTTGGGGGGCCGAACAATCAGCCCCAGCATTTT.

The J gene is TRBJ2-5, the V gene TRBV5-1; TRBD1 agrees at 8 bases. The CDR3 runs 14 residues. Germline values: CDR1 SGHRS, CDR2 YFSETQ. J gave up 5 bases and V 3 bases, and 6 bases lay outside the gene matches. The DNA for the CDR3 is TGCGCCAGCAGCTCGGACAGGGCTGGGGAGACCCAGTACTTC. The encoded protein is CASSSDRAGETQYF.

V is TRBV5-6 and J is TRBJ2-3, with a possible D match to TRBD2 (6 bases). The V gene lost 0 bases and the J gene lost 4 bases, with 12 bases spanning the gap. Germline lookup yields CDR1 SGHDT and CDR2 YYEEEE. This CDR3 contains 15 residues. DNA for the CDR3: TGTGCCAGCAGCTTGGTGGTAGCGGCCCCAGATACGCAGTATTTT. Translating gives CASSLVVAAPDTQYF.

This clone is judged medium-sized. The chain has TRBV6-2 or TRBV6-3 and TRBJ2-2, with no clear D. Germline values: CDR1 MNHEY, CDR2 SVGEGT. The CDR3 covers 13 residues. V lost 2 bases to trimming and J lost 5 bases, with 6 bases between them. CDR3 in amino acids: CASSYAATGELFF. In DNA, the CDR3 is TGTGCCAGCAGTTACGCGGCAACCGGGGAGCTGTTTTTT.

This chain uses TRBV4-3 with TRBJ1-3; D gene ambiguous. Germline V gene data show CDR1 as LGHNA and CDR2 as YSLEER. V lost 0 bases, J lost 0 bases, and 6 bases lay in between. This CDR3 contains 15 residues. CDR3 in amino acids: CASSQDPSSGNTIYF. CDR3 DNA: TGCGCCAGCAGCCAAGATCCCAGCTCTGGAAACACCATATATTTT.

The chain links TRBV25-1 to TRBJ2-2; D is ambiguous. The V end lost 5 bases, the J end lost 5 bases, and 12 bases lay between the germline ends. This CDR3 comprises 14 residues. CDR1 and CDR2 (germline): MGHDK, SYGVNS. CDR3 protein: CASSIPSLTGELFF. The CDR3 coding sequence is TGTGCCAGCAGTATACCAAGTTTAACCGGGGAGCTGTTTTTT.

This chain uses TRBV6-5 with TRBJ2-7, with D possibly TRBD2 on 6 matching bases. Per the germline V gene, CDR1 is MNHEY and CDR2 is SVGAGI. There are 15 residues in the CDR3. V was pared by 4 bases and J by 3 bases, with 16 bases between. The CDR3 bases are TGTGCCAGCAGTTTAAGTGGCGGGGCGAGCTACGAGCAGTACTTC. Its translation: CASSLSGGASYEQYF.